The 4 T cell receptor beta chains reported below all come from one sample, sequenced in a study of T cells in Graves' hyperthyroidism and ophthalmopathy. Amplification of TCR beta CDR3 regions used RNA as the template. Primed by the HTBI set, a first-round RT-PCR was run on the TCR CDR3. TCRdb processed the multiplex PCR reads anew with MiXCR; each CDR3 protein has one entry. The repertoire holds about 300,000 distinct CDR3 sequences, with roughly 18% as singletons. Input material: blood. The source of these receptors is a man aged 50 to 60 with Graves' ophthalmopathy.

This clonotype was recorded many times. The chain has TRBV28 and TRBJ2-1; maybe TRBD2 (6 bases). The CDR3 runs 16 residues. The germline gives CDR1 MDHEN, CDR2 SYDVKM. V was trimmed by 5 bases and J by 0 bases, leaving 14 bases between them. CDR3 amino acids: CASSLIAESSYNEQFF. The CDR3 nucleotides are TGTGCCAGCAGTCTTATAGCGGAGAGCTCCTACAATGAGCAGTTCTTC.

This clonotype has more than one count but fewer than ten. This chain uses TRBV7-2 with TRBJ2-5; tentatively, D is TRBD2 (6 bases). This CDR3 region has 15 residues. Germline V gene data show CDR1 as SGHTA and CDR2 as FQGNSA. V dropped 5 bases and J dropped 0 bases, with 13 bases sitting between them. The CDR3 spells CASSRSSAYQETQYF. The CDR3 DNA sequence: TGTGCCAGCAGCCGATCTAGCGCGTACCAAGAGACCCAGTACTTC.

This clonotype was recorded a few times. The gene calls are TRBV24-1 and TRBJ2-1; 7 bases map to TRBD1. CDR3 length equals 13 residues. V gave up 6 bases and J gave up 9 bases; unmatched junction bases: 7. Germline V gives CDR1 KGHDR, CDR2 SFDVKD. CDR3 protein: CATSWTGGGEQFF. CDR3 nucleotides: TGTGCCACCAGTTGGACAGGTGGTGGTGAGCAGTTCTTC.

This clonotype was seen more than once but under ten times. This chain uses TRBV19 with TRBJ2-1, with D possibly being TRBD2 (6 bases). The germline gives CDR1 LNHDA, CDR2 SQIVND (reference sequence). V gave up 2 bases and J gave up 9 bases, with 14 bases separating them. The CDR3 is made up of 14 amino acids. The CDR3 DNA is TGTGCCAGTAGTATAACGTCTAGCGCGGTTGAGCAGTTCTTC. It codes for CASSITSSAVEQFF.